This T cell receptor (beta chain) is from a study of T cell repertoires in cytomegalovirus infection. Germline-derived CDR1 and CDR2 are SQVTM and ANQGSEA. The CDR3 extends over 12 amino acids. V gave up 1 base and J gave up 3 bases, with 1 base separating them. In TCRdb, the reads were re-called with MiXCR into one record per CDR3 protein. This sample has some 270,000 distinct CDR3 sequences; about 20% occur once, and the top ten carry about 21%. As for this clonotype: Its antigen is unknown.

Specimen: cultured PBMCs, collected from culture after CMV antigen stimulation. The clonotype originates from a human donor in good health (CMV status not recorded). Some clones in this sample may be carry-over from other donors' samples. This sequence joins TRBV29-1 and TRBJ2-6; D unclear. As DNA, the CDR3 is TGCAGCGTTGAAGGTGGGGCCAACGTCCTGACTTTC. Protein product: CSVEGGANVLTF.